The 29 T cell receptor beta chains given below trace back to one sample, sequenced in a study of T cells of healthy individuals. TCRdb called the 5' RACE reads again in MiXCR, with one record for every CDR3 protein. The profile shows around 63,000 distinct CDR3 sequences, about 16% of them singletons. Receptor source: a human donor in good health.

This clonotype was counted only a few times. The rearrangement uses TRBV7-9 and TRBJ2-3, with D perhaps assigned TRBD1 or TRBD2 (7 bases each). In germline, CDR1 is SEHNR, CDR2 FQNEAQ (reference sequence). The CDR3 runs 17 residues. V shed 5 bases and J shed 1 base, with 19 bases lying between them. This CDR3 is CASSRGGQSGGTDTQYF. The DNA of the CDR3 is TGTGCCAGCAGCCGCGGGGGACAGTCCGGGGGCACAGATACGCAGTATTTT.

This clonotype turned up a few times. The rearrangement joins TRBV24-1 to TRBJ2-2; 7 bases are a match to TRBD1. With V trimmed by 12 bases and J by 0 bases, 9 bases remained unmatched. The CDR3 runs to 15 residues. Germline V gene lookup returns CDR1 KGHDR and CDR2 SFDVKD. The CDR3 region has the DNA TGTGCCGCCGCGAAGGGACAGACGAACACCGGGGAGCTGTTTTTT. Amino acid sequence: CAAAKGQTNTGELFF.

This clonotype was picked up many times. The chain uses TRBV4-2 and TRBJ1-1; D perhaps matches TRBD1 (5 bases). The CDR3 consists of 14 residues. V shed 6 bases and J shed 4 bases, with 15 bases lying between them. Germline V gives CDR1 LGHNA, CDR2 YNFKEQ. CDR3 loop: CASSRGTSVTEAFF. CDR3 nucleotide sequence: TGTGCCAGCAGTAGAGGGACCTCGGTCACTGAAGCTTTCTTT.

This chain uses TRBV28 with TRBJ2-7; 8 nucleotides agree with TRBD2. From germline, CDR1 is MDHEN and CDR2 SYDVKM. CDR3 length: 16 amino acids. The junction had 18 bases not matched to a gene; V was cut back by 5 bases and J by 9 bases. The CDR3 nucleotides read TGTGCCAGCAGTGACTCGCTAATTGGCGGGAGGTCCAGGCAGTACTTC. It specifies CASSDSLIGGRSRQYF.

The rearrangement links TRBV18 to TRBJ1-2, with TRBD1 matching over 7 bases. Germline loops: CDR1 KGHSH, CDR2 LQKENI. This CDR3 is built from 17 residues. V dropped 3 bases and J dropped 7; count of bases not matched to a gene: 17. The CDR3 DNA follows: TGTGCCAGCTCACCTAATGGCCCATTACAGGGGCAGAGTGGCTACACCTTC. Translated: CASSPNGPLQGQSGYTF.

The chain joins TRBV5-1 to TRBJ1-4; a possible D gene is TRBD1 (6 bases). V dropped 3 bases and J dropped 0 bases, with 12 bases sitting between them. The CDR3 is 16 amino acids. The germline V gene has CDR1 SGHRS and CDR2 YFSETQ. As DNA, the CDR3 is TGCGCCAGCAGCTCGGGGGCCACTGCAACTAATGAAAAACTGTTTTTT. This encodes CASSSGATATNEKLFF.

The chain has TRBV28 and TRBJ2-7; 9 bases align to TRBD1. The germline V gene encodes CDR1 MDHEN and CDR2 SYDVKM. The CDR3 is 16 residues long. The junction had 11 bases not matched to a gene; V was cut back by 4 bases and J by 4 bases. CDR3 amino acids: CASSSSRDRAIYEQYF. The CDR3 DNA is TGTGCCAGCAGTTCTTCCCGGGACAGGGCTATTTACGAGCAGTACTTC. Full variable domain (outside the CDR3, taken from reference TRBV28 and TRBJ2-7): DVKVTQSSRYLVKRTGEKVFLECVQDMDHENMFWYRQDPGLGLRLIYFSYDVKMKEKGDIPEGYSVSREKKERFSLILESASTNQTSMYLCASSSSRDRAIYEQYFGPGTRLTVT.

The genes are TRBV11-2 and TRBJ2-3; weak D call: TRBD2 (6 bases). The V gene's germline CDR1 is SGHAT and CDR2 FQNNGV. V lost 5 bases to trimming and J lost 3 bases, with 24 bases between them. This CDR3 region has 18 residues. CDR3 region: CASSQDAFGGARTDTQYF. DNA of the CDR3: TGTGCCAGCAGCCAAGACGCGTTTGGCGGGGCGAGAACAGATACGCAGTATTTT.

In this sample, this clonotype turned up a few times. The chain recombines TRBV20-1 with TRBJ1-1; TRBD1 agrees at 9 bases. V shed 3 bases and J 7 bases; nucleotides not matched to a gene: 9. This CDR3 spans 14 amino acids. The germline V gene has CDR1 DFQATT and CDR2 SNEGSKA (reference sequence). The CDR3 reads CSARGGQGINEAFF. CDR3 coding DNA: TGCAGTGCTAGGGGAGGACAGGGGATCAATGAAGCTTTCTTT.

This clonotype was detected many times. The chain couples TRBV24-1 to TRBJ2-7; D is perhaps TRBD2 (5 bases). CDR3 length: 13 amino acids. With 7 bases removed from V and 2 bases from J, the gap between germline ends came to 11 bases. CDR1 is KGHDR, CDR2 SFDVKD, per germline. The CDR3 nucleotides are TGTGCCACCAGGGCAGCGGATACCTACGAGCAGTACTTC. Protein: CATRAADTYEQYF.

This clonotype was observed a few times. The rearrangement links TRBV4-2 to TRBJ2-3, with 9 bases identical to TRBD2. Germline lookup yields CDR1 LGHNA and CDR2 YNFKEQ. The CDR3 runs 17 residues. The J segment lost 1 base and the V segment lost 0 bases, leaving 5 bases of the junction unmatched. CDR3 sequence (DNA): TGTGCCAGCAGCCAAGAGGAATGGACTAGCGGCACAGATACGCAGTATTTT. Translated, it gives CASSQEEWTSGTDTQYF.

This clonotype was detected only a few times. The J gene is TRBJ2-7, the V gene TRBV25-1; TRBD2 aligns across 7 bases. The CDR3 extends over 14 amino acids. J gave up 4 bases and V 7 bases, and 10 bases lay outside the gene matches. Germline CDR1 is MGHDK and CDR2 is SYGVNS. The CDR3 nucleotides are TGTGCCAGCACTGGATGGGGGGGAGGATACGAGCAGTACTTC. Translating gives CASTGWGGGYEQYF.

This clonotype has a handful of counts. The chain links TRBV5-6 to TRBJ1-1; possible D gene TRBD1, 5 bases. The V gene lost 4 bases and the J gene lost 6 bases, with 19 bases spanning the gap. The CDR3 length is 15 residues. Germline V lookup: CDR1 SGHDT, CDR2 YYEEEE. The chain's CDR3 is CASSGTQGVVPEAFF. The CDR3 nucleotides read TGTGCCAGCAGCGGAACGCAGGGTGTAGTTCCTGAAGCTTTCTTT.

Details on this clonotype: This clone may be a read error of a much larger clone one base away. This rearrangement joins TRBV7-6 to TRBJ2-2; 8 bases fit TRBD1. The CDR3 has 16 residues. The V segment lost 0 bases and the J segment 5 bases; nucleotides outside the gene matches: 5. Looked up from germline, CDR1 is SGHVS and CDR2 is FNYEAQ. CDR3 residues: CASSLAVQGGTGELFF. CDR3 coding DNA: TGTGCCAGCAGCTTAGCAGTACAGGGGGGAACCGGGGAGCTGTTTTTT.

This chain uses TRBV7-2 with TRBJ1-6; 8 bases map to TRBD1. The CDR3 covers 14 residues. Unmatched junction bases numbered 3, after V lost 3 bases and J lost 8 bases. The germline V gene has CDR1 SGHTA and CDR2 FQGNSA. CDR3 region: CASSLDRVDSPLHF. The DNA of the CDR3 is TGTGCCAGCAGCTTGGACAGGGTTGATTCACCCCTCCACTTT.

This clonotype was picked up many times. The chain combines TRBV20-1 with TRBJ2-3, with unresolved D. V lost 5 bases to trimming and J lost 3 bases, with 6 bases between them. Germline loops: CDR1 DFQATT, CDR2 SNEGSKA (reference sequence). This CDR3 is built from 11 residues. Here the CDR3 reads CSARQTDTQYF. CDR3 coding DNA: TGCAGTGCTCGACAAACAGATACGCAGTATTTT.

V gene TRBV7-2 combines with J gene TRBJ2-1; the match to TRBD2 covers 9 bases. Germline V gives CDR1 SGHTA, CDR2 FQGNSA. The V segment lost 1 base and the J segment 4 bases; nucleotides outside the gene matches: 5. CDR3 length: 16 residues. CDR3 loop: CASSLGYSGGYNEQFF. Here the CDR3 DNA reads TGTGCCAGCAGCTTAGGGTATAGCGGGGGTTACAATGAGCAGTTCTTC. Looking up the rest from reference TRBV7-2 and TRBJ2-1 gives the full variable domain: GAGVSQSPSNKVTEKGKDVELRCDPISGHTALYWYRQSLGQGLEFLIYFQGNSAPDKSGLPSDRFSAERTGGSVSTLTIQRTQQEDSAVYLCASSLGYSGGYNEQFFGPGTRLTVL.

The chain uses TRBV7-9 and TRBJ2-7, with 7 positions matching TRBD1. This CDR3 comprises 16 residues. Germline trimming cut 0 bases from V and 6 bases from J; bases unmatched to any gene: 11. CDR1 is SEHNR, CDR2 FQNEAQ, per germline (reference sequence). The CDR3 DNA sequence: TGTGCCAGCAGCTTAGCAGGGACAGTCTCCTATGCCGAGCAGTACTTC. Translated: CASSLAGTVSYAEQYF. The entire variable domain, with the rest obtained from reference TRBV7-9 and TRBJ2-7, is as follows: DTGVSQNPRHKITKRGQNVTFRCDPISEHNRLYWYRQTLGQGPEFLTYFQNEAQLEKSRLLSDRFSAERPKGSFSTLEIQRTEQGDSAMYLCASSLAGTVSYAEQYFGPGTRLTVT.

This clonotype came up many times. This sequence joins TRBV24-1 and TRBJ2-5, with 8 bases lining up with TRBD1. The V gene's germline CDR1 is KGHDR and CDR2 SFDVKD. Trimming took 4 bases from V and 1 from J; bases not matched to a gene: 13. This CDR3 has 18 amino acids. The CDR3 loop reads CATSEDPWGTGGQETQYF. CDR3 bases: TGTGCCACCAGTGAGGACCCGTGGGGGACAGGCGGCCAAGAGACCCAGTACTTC.

This clonotype has ten or more counts. This chain joins TRBV6-2 or TRBV6-3 and TRBJ2-1; D remains ambiguous. V was clipped by 0 bases and J by 7 bases, with 7 bases between them. The CDR3 has 13 amino acids. CDR1 and CDR2 from the germline V gene are MNHEY and SVGEGT. CDR3 protein: CASSYSLGNEQFF. The CDR3 DNA is TGTGCCAGCAGTTACTCGCTGGGAAATGAGCAGTTCTTC.

The chain has TRBV2 and TRBJ1-4, with D possibly being TRBD1 (6 bases). CDR3 length equals 17 residues. The germline V and J ends were trimmed by 6 bases and 0 bases, with 17 bases remaining between them. Germline CDR1 reads SNHLY; CDR2 reads FYNNEI. The CDR3 spells CASSAGAHLATNEKLFF. DNA of the CDR3: TGTGCCAGCAGCGCGGGGGCCCATCTTGCAACTAATGAAAAACTGTTTTTT.

This clonotype was observed a handful of times. The chain is built from TRBV28 and TRBJ2-3; TRBD1 matches at 9 bases. CDR3 length equals 18 residues. The V segment lost 3 bases and the J segment 4 bases; nucleotides outside the gene matches: 14. Per the germline V gene, CDR1 is MDHEN and CDR2 is SYDVKM. The DNA of the CDR3 is TGTGCCAGCAGTTTTTTACCTAAACAGGGGGCTGACGCAGATACGCAGTATTTT. Protein sequence: CASSFLPKQGADADTQYF. The full variable domain, rest sourced from reference TRBV28 and TRBJ2-3, is DVKVTQSSRYLVKRTGEKVFLECVQDMDHENMFWYRQDPGLGLRLIYFSYDVKMKEKGDIPEGYSVSREKKERFSLILESASTNQTSMYLCASSFLPKQGADADTQYFGPGTRLTVL.

The chain recombines TRBV6-5 with TRBJ2-3; D perhaps matches TRBD2 (6 bases). The CDR3 spans 14 residues. Per germline, CDR1 MNHEY and CDR2 SVGAGI. V was pared by 5 bases and J by 7 bases, with 16 bases between. This CDR3 is CASSPGTGVHTQYF. The CDR3 DNA reads as TGTGCCAGCAGTCCCGGGACGGGGGTACATACGCAGTATTTT.

This chain joins TRBV10-3 and TRBJ2-1, with D maybe TRBD1 (6 bases). Looked up from germline, CDR1 is ENHRY and CDR2 is SYGVKD. CDR3 length: 13 residues. V lost 4 bases, J lost 4 bases, and 8 bases lay in between. CDR3 DNA sequence: TGTGCCATCAGTGGGCAGGGGTACAATGAGCAGTTCTTC. Its translation is CAISGQGYNEQFF.

This clonotype has more than one count but fewer than ten. V is TRBV20-1 and J is TRBJ2-1; TRBD1 might be the D (5 bases). Germline CDR1 is DFQATT and CDR2 is SNEGSKA (reference sequence). The germline V and J ends were trimmed by 5 bases and 5 bases, with 22 bases remaining between them. The CDR3 has 16 amino acids. The CDR3 here is CSASFSQGRRNNEQFF. The CDR3 DNA reads as TGCAGTGCTTCCTTTAGTCAGGGCAGACGGAACAATGAGCAGTTCTTC.

This clonotype has ten or more counts. The V and J genes are TRBV7-9 and TRBJ2-7; 9 nucleotides match TRBD2. Unmatched junction bases numbered 10, after V lost 3 bases and J lost 4 bases. Germline V gene lookup returns CDR1 SEHNR and CDR2 FQNEAQ (reference sequence). The CDR3 has 16 residues. CDR3 region: CASSFLIGGGAYEQYF. The DNA of the CDR3 is TGTGCCAGCAGCTTCCTCATCGGCGGGGGGGCTTACGAGCAGTACTTC.

This clonotype was observed at least ten times. This sequence joins TRBV20-1 and TRBJ1-6; 7 positions agree with TRBD1. The CDR3 totals 17 residues. The trim removed 3 bases at V and 7 bases at J, leaving 15 bases unmatched. The germline CDR1 and CDR2 sequences are DFQATT and SNEGSKA (reference sequence). Here the CDR3 reads CSASSALKDRKNSPLHF. CDR3 nucleotides: TGCAGTGCTAGTTCTGCCCTGAAGGACAGGAAAAATTCACCCCTCCACTTT.

This clonotype was recorded a few times. The rearrangement links TRBV11-1 to TRBJ2-2, with D perhaps TRBD1 or TRBD2 (5 bases each). CDR3 length: 19 amino acids. The V gene's germline CDR1 is SGHAT and CDR2 FQDESV (reference sequence). V lost 2 bases and J lost 0, with 19 bases in between. As DNA, the CDR3 is TGTGCCAGCAGCTTATCATGGGGAGCAACAGGAACGAACACCGGGGAGCTGTTTTTT. Its protein product is CASSLSWGATGTNTGELFF.

This clonotype was detected many times. The rearrangement joins TRBV20-1 to TRBJ1-6; D is uncertain. V was shortened by 4 bases and J by 10 bases, with 11 bases between the two germline ends. Germline CDR1 DFQATT, CDR2 SNEGSKA (reference sequence). The CDR3 is 12 amino acids. CDR3 amino acids: CSAISGGSPLHF. The CDR3 nucleotides are TGCAGTGCTATCTCCGGAGGCTCACCCCTCCACTTT.